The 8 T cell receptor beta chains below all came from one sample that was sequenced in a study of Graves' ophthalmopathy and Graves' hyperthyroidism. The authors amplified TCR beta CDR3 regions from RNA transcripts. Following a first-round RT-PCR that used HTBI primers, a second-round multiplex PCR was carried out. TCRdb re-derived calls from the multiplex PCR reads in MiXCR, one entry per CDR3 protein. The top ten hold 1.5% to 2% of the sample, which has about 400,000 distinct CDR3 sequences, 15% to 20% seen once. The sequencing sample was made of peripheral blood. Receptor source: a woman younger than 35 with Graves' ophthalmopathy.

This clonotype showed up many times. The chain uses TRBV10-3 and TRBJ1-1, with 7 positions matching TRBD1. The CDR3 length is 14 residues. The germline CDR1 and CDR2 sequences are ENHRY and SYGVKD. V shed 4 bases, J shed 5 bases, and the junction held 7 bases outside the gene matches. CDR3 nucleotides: TGTGCCATCAGTGGGGACACAGGGGCGACTGAAGCTTTCTTT. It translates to CAISGDTGATEAFF.

CDR3 region: CAIGGSYEQYF. DNA for the CDR3: TGTGCCATTGGTGGCTCCTACGAGCAGTACTTC. V gene TRBV6-2 or TRBV6-3 combines with J gene TRBJ2-7; D gene uncertain. There are 11 residues in the CDR3. V lost 10 bases and J 0 bases, leaving 7 bases between the germline ends. Germline lookup yields CDR1 MNHEY and CDR2 SVGEGT.

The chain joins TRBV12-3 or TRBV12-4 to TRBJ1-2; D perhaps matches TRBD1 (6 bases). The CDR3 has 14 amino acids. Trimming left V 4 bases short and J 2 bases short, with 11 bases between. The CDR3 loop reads CASSSRRGNYGYTF. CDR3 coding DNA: TGTGCCAGCAGTTCTAGAAGGGGGAACTATGGCTACACCTTC.

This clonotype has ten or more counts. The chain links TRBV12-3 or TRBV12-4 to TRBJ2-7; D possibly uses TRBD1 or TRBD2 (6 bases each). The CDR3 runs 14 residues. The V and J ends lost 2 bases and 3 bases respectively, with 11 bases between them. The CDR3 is CASSLSGGGYEQYF. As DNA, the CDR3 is TGTGCCAGCAGTTTAAGTGGAGGGGGCTACGAGCAGTACTTC.

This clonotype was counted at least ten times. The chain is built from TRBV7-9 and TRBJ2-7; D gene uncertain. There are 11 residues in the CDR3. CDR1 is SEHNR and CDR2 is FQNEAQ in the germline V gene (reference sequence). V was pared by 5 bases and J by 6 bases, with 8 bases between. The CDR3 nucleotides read TGTGCCAGCAGCCTCTTCGGCGAGCAGTACTTC. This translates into CASSLFGEQYF. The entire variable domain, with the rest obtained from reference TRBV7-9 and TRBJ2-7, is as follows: DTGVSQNPRHKITKRGQNVTFRCDPISEHNRLYWYRQTLGQGPEFLTYFQNEAQLEKSRLLSDRFSAERPKGSFSTLEIQRTEQGDSAMYLCASSLFGEQYFGPGTRLTVT.

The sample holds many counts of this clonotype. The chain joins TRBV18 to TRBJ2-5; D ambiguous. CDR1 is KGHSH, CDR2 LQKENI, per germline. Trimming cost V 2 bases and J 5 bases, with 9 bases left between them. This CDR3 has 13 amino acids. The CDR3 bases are TGTGCCAGCTCACCAGAGCGCGAGGAGACCCAGTACTTC. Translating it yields CASSPEREETQYF.

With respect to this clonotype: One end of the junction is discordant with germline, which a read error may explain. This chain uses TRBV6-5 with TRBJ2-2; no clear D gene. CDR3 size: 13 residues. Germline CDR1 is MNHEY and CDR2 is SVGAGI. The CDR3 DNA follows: TGTGCCACCAGTTCATTCGATACCGGGGAGCTGTTTTTT. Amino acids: CATSSFDTGELFF.

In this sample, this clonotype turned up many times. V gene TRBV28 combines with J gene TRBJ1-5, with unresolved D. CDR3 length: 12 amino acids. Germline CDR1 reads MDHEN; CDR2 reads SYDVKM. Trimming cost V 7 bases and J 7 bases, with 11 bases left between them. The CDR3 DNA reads TGTGCCAGCACGCCCGGGCGGCAGCCCCAGCATTTT. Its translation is CASTPGRQPQHF.